This T cell receptor (beta chain) is drawn from a study of cytomegalovirus exposure and HLA in healthy donors. The germline V and J ends were trimmed by 3 bases and 5 bases, with 10 bases remaining between them. Germline V gene lookup returns CDR1 KGHSH and CDR2 LQKENI. This CDR3 region has 14 residues. Profiling relied on immunoSEQ multiplex PCR, and the TCRdb table lists in-frame clones only, not all of them. The sample contains tens of thousands of clones, approximately 93% of which appear only once. The sample was PBMCs. This TCR was sampled from a woman aged 18-30 years in good health and CMV-seropositive. The V gene is TRBV18, the J gene TRBJ2-2; no reliable D call. DNA for the CDR3: TGTGCCAGCTCACCGACACAAACTACCGGGGAGCTGTTTTTT. Translation gives CASSPTQTTGELFF.